Below, one T cell receptor (beta chain) is given with its context. Its antigen is unidentified. Brentuximab vedotin exposure varied, and every patient relapsed after autologous stem cell transplantation. Trimming removed 4 bases at V and 5 bases at J, with 15 bases between. Germline V CDR1 and CDR2: WNHNN, SYGVQD (reference sequence). The CDR3 spans 15 residues. This table comes from immunoSEQ multiplex PCR, and its TCRdb copy is limited to in-frame clones, with some not included. Of roughly 60,000 clones in the sample, under 95% were seen once. This entry belongs to a study of PD-1 blockade in classical Hodgkin lymphoma. Findings and caveats of the study: Complete responders' baseline diversity resembled that of newly diagnosed patients.

This sequence joins TRBV10-1 and TRBJ2-4, with D possibly TRBD1 on 6 matching bases. The origin of this receptor is a human donor with classical Hodgkin lymphoma. The material sequenced was peripheral blood mononuclear cells (PBMCs), taken at baseline. CDR3 DNA: TGCGCCAGCAGTGGAGGTGGGGGCAGGGAAAACATTCAGTACTTC. As protein: CASSGGGGRENIQYF.